This T cell receptor beta chain was obtained from a study of blood T cell repertoires in COVID-19. V was cut by 4 bases and J by 3 bases, with 5 bases left in between. CDR3 length: 11 residues. In germline, CDR1 is DFQATT, CDR2 SNEGSKA (reference sequence). As handled by the study authors: Amplified reference gene primers provided the basis for estimating nucleated cell counts. Here immunoSEQ multiplex PCR was the method, and the copy in TCRdb shows in-frame clones only, minus some. V and J calls and clone size are given by that table; D and trimming were obtained from the DNA. Here the sample spans under 400,000 clones, about 86% being singletons. Individuals aged about 18 to 95 years were recruited from about two dozen US areas. Cohorts were assigned according to the clinical history that participants reported.

This clonotype was obtained from a woman in her forties with acute COVID-19. This chain links TRBV20-1 with TRBJ2-3, with D uncertain. The specimen sequenced was PBMCs or T cells enriched from blood (not recorded which). CDR3 bases: TGCAGTGCTATCCGGACAGATACGCAGTATTTT. This gives the protein CSAIRTDTQYF.